This entry features one T cell receptor (beta chain) sequence. Its target antigen remains unknown. One base away there is no much larger clone; base qualities are not given. The collaborating institutions used their own protocols to collect whole blood in K2EDTA tubes. Collaborator samples were shipped for TCRbeta analysis as frozen whole blood, isolated PBMCs, or DNA extracted from either sample type. The trim is 0 bases for V and 7 bases for J, with a gap of 12 bases between the germline ends. CDR3 length: 15 amino acids, cysteine to phenylalanine. Just CDR3 DNA is preserved here, 45 bases in frame from base 1. The germline V gene (reference sequence) provides CDR1 LGHDT and CDR2 YNNKEL. This record belongs to a study of blood T cell repertoires in COVID-19 (dated by TCRdb to about 2020). Background for the entire study: Samples from collaborators originated in the United States, Italy and Spain and spanned both the acute and convalescent phases of COVID-19. The prospective study material was composed of cDNA or gDNA derived from T cells, B-cell-depleted T cells, or PBMCs. Subjects who had been exposed to COVID-19, were actively infected with it, or had recovered from it provided the deeply sampled blood TCRbeta repertoires that made up the dataset. The repertoires were made available in a free public database intended to serve as a resource for research on the immune response to SARS-CoV-2. The samples were drawn from the first 160 participants of the ongoing ImmuneRACE study and from roughly 1,300 subjects provided by 6 global collaborators. Nearly every sample came with metadata listing a de-identified subject ID, COVID-19 status, age in years and sex. Where available, HLA class I and class II types were obtained from metadata supplied by the sample provider rather than from assay-based typing. Findings and caveats that apply to the study as a whole: The quantity of clinical and demographic metadata differed by source and by participant and was supplied without curation.

The immunoSEQ Assay, a bias-controlled multiplex PCR, was used to amplify TCRbeta CDR3 regions from genomic DNA. The original pipeline was this. The number of nucleated cells in each sample was estimated from the amplification of reference gene primers within the assay. Sequence reads were collapsed and filtered to measure the absolute abundance of every unique TCRbeta CDR3 rearrangement. For each sample, productive Simpson clonality was calculated as the square root of Simpson's diversity index across productive rearrangements. Held by TCRdb, this immuneACCESS table contains in-frame sequences only and omits some clones. Under half of the omission traces to an unresolved V gene where checked; the cause of the rest is unknown. V and J calls and clone size come straight from that table; D and trimming were deduced from the DNA. This sample is represented by tens of thousands of clones; around 68% of them were singletons. The ten largest make up just under 9% of the sample.

The chain couples TRBV3-1 (or the pseudogene TRBV3-2) to TRBJ2-2, and TRBD2 may be the D gene, going by 6 matching bases. This sequence was found in a woman in her 70s with acute or convalescent COVID-19. The sequenced material came from peripheral blood. In nucleotide form, the sequence is TGTGCCAGCAGCCAAGAACGGGAGAAGAACGGGGAGCTGTTTTTT. Its protein is CASSQEREKNGELFF.